The following is a T cell receptor (beta chain) sequence with its context. Its antigen is unidentified. The record originates from a study of T cells in localized non-small cell lung cancer. Study results and limitations: The tumor had only one region sequenced, so heterogeneity remains possible. The highest T cell clonality was in uninvolved adjacent lung, above tumor.

The method was immunoSEQ multiplex PCR; TCRdb's version includes in-frame clones alone and lacks a portion of them. The profile shows about 25,000 clones, around 88% of them singletons. The CDR3 extends over 15 amino acids. V lost 5 bases, J lost 6 bases, and 9 bases stayed unmatched. Germline V gene sequence: CDR1 SGHNT, CDR2 YENEEA. The chain has TRBV11-3 and TRBJ2-3; 9 bases align to TRBD1. Sample: peripheral blood mononuclear cells, taken before any cancer treatment. The receptor comes from a woman aged 40 to 75 with stage III lung adenocarcinoma. The CDR3 is CASSPGQGLLDTQYF. DNA for the CDR3: TGTGCCAGCAGCCCGGGACAGGGTCTTTTGGATACGCAGTATTTT.